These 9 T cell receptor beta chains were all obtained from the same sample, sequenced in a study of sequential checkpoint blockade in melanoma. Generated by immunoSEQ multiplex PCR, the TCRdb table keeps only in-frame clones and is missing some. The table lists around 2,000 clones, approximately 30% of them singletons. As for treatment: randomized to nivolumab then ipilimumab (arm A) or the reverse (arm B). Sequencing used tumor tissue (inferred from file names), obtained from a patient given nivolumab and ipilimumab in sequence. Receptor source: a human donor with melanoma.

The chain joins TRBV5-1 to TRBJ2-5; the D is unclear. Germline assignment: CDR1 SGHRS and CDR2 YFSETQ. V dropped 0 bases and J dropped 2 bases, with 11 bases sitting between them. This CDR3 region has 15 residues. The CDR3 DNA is TGCGCCAGCAGCTTGGGAGACTGGATTCAAGAGACCCAGTACTTC. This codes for CASSLGDWIQETQYF.

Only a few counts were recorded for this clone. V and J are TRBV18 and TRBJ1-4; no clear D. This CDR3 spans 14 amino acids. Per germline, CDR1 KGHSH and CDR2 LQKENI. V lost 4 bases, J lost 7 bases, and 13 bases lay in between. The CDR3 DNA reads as TGTGCCAGCTCACGTAGCGTCTGGGGTGAAAAACTGTTTTTT. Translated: CASSRSVWGEKLFF.

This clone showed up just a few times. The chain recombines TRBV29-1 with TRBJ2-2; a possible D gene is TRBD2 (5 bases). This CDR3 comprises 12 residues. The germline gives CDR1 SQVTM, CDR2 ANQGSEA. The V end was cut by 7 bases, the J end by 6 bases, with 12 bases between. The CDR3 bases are TGCAGCGCTAGGGAGTTGGCCGGGGAGCTGTTTTTT. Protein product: CSARELAGELFF.

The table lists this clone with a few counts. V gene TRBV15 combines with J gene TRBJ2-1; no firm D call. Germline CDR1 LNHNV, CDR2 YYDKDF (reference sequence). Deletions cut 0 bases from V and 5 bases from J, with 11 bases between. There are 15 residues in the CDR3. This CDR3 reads CATSRDVQLNNEQFF. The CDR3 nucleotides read TGTGCCACCAGCAGAGATGTTCAGCTAAACAATGAGCAGTTCTTC.

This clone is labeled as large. The CDR3, as DNA: TGTGCCAGCAGTATGTCAGATTTCGAGCAGTACTTC. It codes for CASSMSDFEQYF. This chain connects TRBV25-1 to TRBJ2-7, with D unclear. Germline CDR1 reads MGHDK; CDR2 reads SYGVNS. Deletions cut 5 bases from V and 6 bases from J, with 11 bases between. The CDR3 extends over 12 amino acids.

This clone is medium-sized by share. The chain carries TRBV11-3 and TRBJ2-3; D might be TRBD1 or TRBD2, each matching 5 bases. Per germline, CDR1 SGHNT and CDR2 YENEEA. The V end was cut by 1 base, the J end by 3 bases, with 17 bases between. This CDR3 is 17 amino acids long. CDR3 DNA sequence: TGTGCCAGCAGCTTAGGTGACAGCGGACGGGGAACAGATACGCAGTATTTT. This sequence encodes CASSLGDSGRGTDTQYF.

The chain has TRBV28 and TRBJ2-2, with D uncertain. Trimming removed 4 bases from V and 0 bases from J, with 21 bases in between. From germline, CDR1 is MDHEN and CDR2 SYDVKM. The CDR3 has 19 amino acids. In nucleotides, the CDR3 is TGTGCCAGCAGTTATCCCGACGGGTTACGGCCTTCGAACACCGGGGAGCTGTTTTTT. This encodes CASSYPDGLRPSNTGELFF.

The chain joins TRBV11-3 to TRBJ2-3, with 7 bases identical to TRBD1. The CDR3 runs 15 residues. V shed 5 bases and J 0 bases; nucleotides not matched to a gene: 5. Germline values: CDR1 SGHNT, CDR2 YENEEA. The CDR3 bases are TGTGCCAGCAGCCCCGGGACAGCTAGCACAGATACGCAGTATTTT. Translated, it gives CASSPGTASTDTQYF. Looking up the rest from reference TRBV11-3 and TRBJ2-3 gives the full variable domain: EAGVVQSPRYKIIEKKQPVAFWCNPISGHNTLYWYLQNLGQGPELLIRYENEEAVDDSQLPKDRFSAERLKGVDSTLKIQPAELGDSAVYLCASSPGTASTDTQYFGPGTRLTVL.

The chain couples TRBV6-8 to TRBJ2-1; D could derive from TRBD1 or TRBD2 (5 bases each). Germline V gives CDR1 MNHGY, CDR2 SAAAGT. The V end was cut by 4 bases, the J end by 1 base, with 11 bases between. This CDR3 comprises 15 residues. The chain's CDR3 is CASSSTRQSYNEQFF. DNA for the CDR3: TGTGCCAGCAGTTCTACTAGACAGTCCTACAATGAGCAGTTCTTC.